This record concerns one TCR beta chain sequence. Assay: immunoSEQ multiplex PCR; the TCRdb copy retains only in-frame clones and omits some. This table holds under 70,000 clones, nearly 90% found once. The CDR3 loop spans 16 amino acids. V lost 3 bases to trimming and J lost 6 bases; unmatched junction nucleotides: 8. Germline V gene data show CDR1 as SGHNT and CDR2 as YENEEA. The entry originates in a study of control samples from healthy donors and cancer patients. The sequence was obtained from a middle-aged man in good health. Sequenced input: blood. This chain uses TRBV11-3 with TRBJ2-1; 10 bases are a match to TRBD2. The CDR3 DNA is TGTGCCAGCAGCTTCGAAACTAGCGGGGCTTCCAATGAGCAGTTCTTC. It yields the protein CASSFETSGASNEQFF. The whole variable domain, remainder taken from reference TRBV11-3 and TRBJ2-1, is EAGVVQSPRYKIIEKKQPVAFWCNPISGHNTLYWYLQNLGQGPELLIRYENEEAVDDSQLPKDRFSAERLKGVDSTLKIQPAELGDSAVYLCASSFETSGASNEQFFGPGTRLTVL.